This TCR beta chain was identified in a study of immune heterogeneity within non-small cell lung tumors. Looking at the study overall: There were a handful of squamous cell carcinomas, 10 non-squamous carcinomas and 1 tumor not otherwise specified.

The V and J ends lost 0 bases and 7 bases, in that order; junction bases with no gene match: 18. The CDR3 length is 19 residues. CDR1 is MNHEY and CDR2 is SVGAGI in the germline V gene. Comments on this clonotype: Its target is unknown.

General study points: Dominant CDR3 beta clonotypes repeated across a patient's tumor loci, while different loci held unique high-frequency clones. Local T-cell clonality tracked local tumor mutational burden, showing a moderate yet significant relationship (R about 0.35).

With 600 ng used per sample, the template was genomic DNA from bulk tumor. In surgery, several biopsies were collected from each primary tumor at widely spaced sites. Patients with untreated, newly diagnosed non-small cell lung cancer underwent curative surgery. The TCR beta CDR3 region underwent multiplex PCR amplification with 32 V and 13 J primers. TCRdb re-called the multiplex PCR reads through MiXCR, storing one row per CDR3 protein. The sample records 8,500 to 13,000 distinct CDR3 sequences, around 30% being singletons. This receptor was taken from a woman in her 50s with non-small cell lung cancer. Sequencing was performed on lung tumor tissue. V usage is TRBV6-5 and J usage is TRBJ2-7, with 10 bases identical to TRBD1. Here the CDR3 reads CASSYSRWRDRGLVVEQYF. CDR3 in DNA: TGTGCCAGCAGTTACTCGAGGTGGCGGGACAGGGGCCTGGTAGTGGAGCAGTACTTC.